These 18 T cell receptor beta chains were all obtained from the same sample, sequenced in a study of T cells in Graves' hyperthyroidism and ophthalmopathy. What was amplified from RNA transcripts were TCR beta CDR3 regions. In the first-round RT-PCR of the TCR CDR3, the HTBI primer set was used. TCRdb reanalysed the multiplex PCR reads using MiXCR and keeps one entry per CDR3 protein. The table includes 450,000 to 700,000 distinct CDR3 sequences, around 45% detected once. Source material: peripheral blood or thyroid tissue (not recorded which). These receptor sequences come from an adult woman with Graves' disease, either hyperthyroidism or ophthalmopathy (not recorded which).

This sequence joins TRBV15 and TRBJ2-2; 9 bases agree with TRBD1. The CDR3 covers 17 residues. Germline lookup yields CDR1 LNHNV and CDR2 YYDKDF (reference sequence). The V segment lost 3 bases and the J segment 4 bases; nucleotides outside the gene matches: 9. The CDR3, as DNA: TGTGCCACCAGCAGGAGTATCGGGACAGGGTCCACCGGGGAGCTGTTTTTT. Translating gives CATSRSIGTGSTGELFF.

This clonotype was observed at least ten times. V and J are TRBV4-1 and TRBJ1-4; weak D call: TRBD1 (6 bases). The CDR3 has 14 residues. The V gene's germline CDR1 is MGHRA and CDR2 YSYEKL. V lost 3 bases and J lost 6, with 11 bases in between. The CDR3 spells CASSQTGRDEKLFF. The CDR3, as DNA: TGCGCCAGCAGCCAGACAGGAAGGGATGAAAAACTGTTTTTT.

The rearrangement links TRBV7-6 to TRBJ1-1; D not resolved. V gave up 5 bases and J gave up 0 bases, with 19 bases separating them. The CDR3 has 17 residues. Germline values: CDR1 SGHVS, CDR2 FNYEAQ. CDR3 nucleotides: TGTGCCAGCAGCCCCCACAAGGGCAGATGGATGAACACTGAAGCTTTCTTT. Translated, it gives CASSPHKGRWMNTEAFF.

The V gene is TRBV7-6, the J gene TRBJ1-2; perhaps TRBD1 as D (6 bases). Germline V gene data show CDR1 as SGHVS and CDR2 as FNYEAQ. The CDR3 contains 15 residues. Trimming left V 0 bases short and J 4 bases short, with 12 bases between. CDR3 protein: CASSLAGGGTYGYTF. The CDR3 DNA reads TGTGCCAGCAGCTTAGCCGGGGGGGGCACCTATGGCTACACCTTC.

This clonotype was seen ten or more times. The chain couples TRBV7-9 to TRBJ2-2; D ambiguous. Trimming stripped 1 base from V and 7 bases from J, with 4 bases between. CDR1 is SEHNR, CDR2 FQNEAQ, per germline (reference sequence). The CDR3 length is 12 residues. The DNA of the CDR3 is TGTGCCAGCAGCTTAGGATTCGGGGAGCTGTTTTTT. Amino acids: CASSLGFGELFF.

This clonotype was recorded at least ten times. V gene TRBV18 combines with J gene TRBJ2-5; D remains ambiguous. V was pared by 3 bases and J by 3 bases, with 8 bases between. This CDR3 is 13 amino acids long. Germline loops: CDR1 KGHSH, CDR2 LQKENI. CDR3 protein: CASSPRTKETQYF. The CDR3, as DNA: TGTGCCAGCTCACCCCGGACCAAAGAGACCCAGTACTTC.

This clonotype was found many times. This chain links TRBV11-2 with TRBJ1-1, with 9 bases that match TRBD1. J was trimmed by 3 bases and V by 1 base; bases with no gene match: 6. CDR1 and CDR2 (germline): SGHAT, FQNNGV. The CDR3 has 16 amino acids. The DNA for the CDR3 is TGTGCCAGCAGCTTAGGGTCACAGGGGGCAGACACTGAAGCTTTCTTT. It is translated as CASSLGSQGADTEAFF. The full variable domain, in which reference TRBV11-2 and TRBJ1-1 provide the parts outside the CDR3, is EAGVAQSPRYKIIEKRQSVAFWCNPISGHATLYWYQQILGQGPKLLIQFQNNGVVDDSQLPKDRFSAERLKGVDSTLKIQPAKLEDSAVYLCASSLGSQGADTEAFFGQGTRLTVV.

The chain combines TRBV20-1 with TRBJ2-5, with D perhaps TRBD2 (6 bases). V was shortened by 3 bases and J by 5 bases, with 13 bases between the two germline ends. Germline V gene sequence: CDR1 DFQATT, CDR2 SNEGSKA (reference sequence). The CDR3 runs 13 residues. CDR3 region: CSARSGLLETQYF. CDR3 sequence (DNA): TGCAGTGCTAGGTCGGGACTGCTGGAGACCCAGTACTTC.

The V and J genes are TRBV20-1 and TRBJ1-5; D possibly corresponds to TRBD1 (5 bases). Trimming pared 2 bases from V and 1 base from J, leaving 9 bases between. Germline values: CDR1 DFQATT, CDR2 SNEGSKA (reference sequence). The CDR3 runs to 14 residues. Here the CDR3 DNA reads TGCAGTGCTAGACCCGGGGACAGCAATCAGCCCCAGCATTTT. Protein sequence: CSARPGDSNQPQHF.

This sequence joins TRBV20-1 and TRBJ2-5, with 7 bases identical to TRBD2. The CDR3 loop spans 14 amino acids. In germline, CDR1 is DFQATT, CDR2 SNEGSKA (reference sequence). Trimming took 5 bases from V and 5 from J; bases not matched to a gene: 11. The CDR3 bases are TGCAGTGCTGGTCGAGGAGGGCGGGGGGAGACCCAGTACTTC. Its translation: CSAGRGGRGETQYF.

The chain carries TRBV5-4 and TRBJ1-1, with a tentative D call TRBD1 (6 bases). The length of the CDR3 is 12 residues. Germline V gene sequence: CDR1 SGHNT, CDR2 YYREEE (reference sequence). The CDR3 loop reads CVGGAQSTEAFF. The DNA for the CDR3 is TGTGTCGGGGGGGCGCAGAGCACTGAAGCTTTCTTT.

V usage is TRBV2 and J usage is TRBJ1-2; 8 bases are a match to TRBD1. V gave up 6 bases and J gave up 10 bases; unmatched junction bases: 4. The CDR3 runs 11 residues. Germline V gene sequence: CDR1 SNHLY, CDR2 FYNNEI. In DNA, the CDR3 is TGTGCCAGCAGGGACAGGGAGCTCTACACCTTC. Encoded protein: CASRDRELYTF.

Here the CDR3 DNA reads TGTGCCAGCAGCTTGAGGGACAGGCATCCGAACACTGAAGCTTTCTTT. Protein: CASSLRDRHPNTEAFF. This sequence joins TRBV7-9 and TRBJ1-1; TRBD1 agrees at 8 bases. Germline CDR1 reads SEHNR; CDR2 reads FQNEAQ (reference sequence). The V segment lost 3 bases and the J segment 1 base; nucleotides outside the gene matches: 7. The CDR3 is 16 amino acids.

The J gene is TRBJ1-6, the V gene TRBV7-2; D remains ambiguous. Looked up from germline, CDR1 is SGHTA and CDR2 is FQGNSA. The CDR3 runs 14 residues. Trimming pared 5 bases from V and 6 bases from J, leaving 11 bases between. This CDR3 is CASSDTLGNSPLHF. The CDR3, as DNA: TGTGCCAGCAGCGACACATTGGGTAATTCACCCCTCCACTTT.

With regard to this clonotype: This may arise from a read error, as a much more abundant clone is one base away. The chain employs TRBV11-2 and TRBJ1-1; possibly TRBD1 for D (6 bases). The germline V gene encodes CDR1 SGHAT and CDR2 FQNNGV. V was pared by 0 bases and J by 6 bases, with 20 bases between. This CDR3 is 17 amino acids long. This chain's CDR3 is CASSLDRLLGGGAEAFF. Here the CDR3 DNA reads TGTGCCAGCAGCTTAGATCGACTTCTGGGAGGGGGAGCTGAAGCTTTCTTT.

This clonotype was recorded many times. The V gene is TRBV10-3, the J gene TRBJ1-5; tentative D call: TRBD1 (6 bases). Germline V gene sequence: CDR1 ENHRY, CDR2 SYGVKD. Trimming shortened V by 6 bases and J by 2 bases, and 17 bases separated the two germline ends. The CDR3 is 16 amino acids. Here the CDR3 reads CAISEPTGFGNQPQHF. The DNA for the CDR3 is TGTGCCATCAGCGAACCTACAGGGTTCGGCAATCAGCCCCAGCATTTT.

Remarks on this clonotype: Just one base apart from a much larger clone, this may be a read error. The V gene is TRBV20-1, the J gene TRBJ2-7, with D maybe TRBD1 (5 bases). The CDR3 runs to 13 residues. The germline V and J ends were trimmed by 6 bases and 6 bases, with 18 bases remaining between them. The germline V gene encodes CDR1 DFQATT and CDR2 SNEGSKA (reference sequence). This CDR3 is CSAAKAGFGEQYF. CDR3 nucleotides: TGCAGTGCGGCAAAGGCAGGGTTTGGCGAGCAGTACTTC.

The rearrangement uses TRBV20-1 and TRBJ2-5, with 8 bases lining up with TRBD1. This CDR3 has 13 residues. V lost 1 base and J lost 4; bases outside the gene matches: 2. The germline CDR1 and CDR2 sequences are DFQATT and SNEGSKA (reference sequence). The CDR3 DNA sequence: TGCAGTGCTAGAGTGGACAGGGTAGAGACCCAGTACTTC. It translates to CSARVDRVETQYF.